This T cell receptor beta chain was recorded in a study of blood T cell repertoires in COVID-19. Study at large: Donors in the United States, Italy and Spain gave samples during acute or convalescent COVID-19.

V lost 2 bases to trimming and J lost 0 bases, with 5 bases between them. This CDR3 spans 14 amino acids. From germline, CDR1 is SQVTM and CDR2 ANQGSEA. Sequenced by immunoSEQ multiplex PCR; TCRdb stores in-frame clones only, minus some. The sample contains around 72,000 clones, over 65% of which appear only once. The TCR originated in a woman of 80 years or more with acute or convalescent COVID-19. What was sequenced was peripheral blood. The J gene is TRBJ2-6, the V gene TRBV29-1, with no clear D. CDR3 DNA: TGCAGCGTTGAATTGAGCTCTGGGGCCAACGTCCTGACTTTC. Protein product: CSVELSSGANVLTF.